Below are 27 T cell receptor beta chains sequenced from a single sample in a study of shared clonotypes between healthy human individuals. Clones were read by immunoSEQ multiplex PCR, and TCRdb kept only the in-frame ones, dropping some. The top ten hold 1.1% of the sample, which has about 2 million clones, approximately 94% seen once. Cells designated naive CD8 were CD45RO-negative and were positively selected for CCR7, with terminally differentiated effector memory CD45RA+ cells excluded. Sequencing was done on a sample of naive CD8+ T cells sorted from blood. The receptors were gathered from a man between 18 and 29 years old in good health.

The rearrangement uses TRBV28 and TRBJ2-1; a possible D gene is TRBD2 (5 bases). Germline V gene lookup returns CDR1 MDHEN and CDR2 SYDVKM. Trimming shortened V by 4 bases and J by 0 bases, and 16 bases separated the two germline ends. This CDR3 contains 17 residues. CDR3 nucleotide sequence: TGTGCCAGCAGTTCCCCCGGGGTGGGGAGCTCCTACAATGAGCAGTTCTTC. Its protein product is CASSSPGVGSSYNEQFF.

V usage is TRBV7-9 and J usage is TRBJ2-3, with TRBD1 matching 8 bases. Germline-derived CDR1 and CDR2 are SEHNR and FQNEAQ (reference sequence). V trimming: 5 bases; J trimming: 0 bases; junction bases outside the gene matches: 7. The CDR3 consists of 16 residues. DNA for the CDR3: TGTGCCAGCAGCGATATGAACAGGGGGAGCACAGATACGCAGTATTTT. It encodes CASSDMNRGSTDTQYF.

A word on this clone: Other DNA sequences within the sample encode an identical CDR3. The chain joins TRBV28 to TRBJ1-1; weak D call: TRBD1 (6 bases). V was trimmed by 2 bases and J by 2 bases, leaving 9 bases between them. Germline CDR1 is MDHEN and CDR2 is SYDVKM. The CDR3 length is 14 residues. DNA for the CDR3: TGTGCCAGCAGTTTACGAGGGGGTAACACTGAAGCTTTCTTT. This gives the protein CASSLRGGNTEAFF.

V gene TRBV9 combines with J gene TRBJ2-7; D uncertain. Germline assignment: CDR1 SGDLS and CDR2 YYNGEE. The ends were cut back, 0 bases at V and 2 bases at J, with 6 bases in the middle. The CDR3 is 13 amino acids. CDR3 coding DNA: TGTGCCAGCAGCGTAGTAGATCCCTACGAGCAGTACTTC. This codes for CASSVVDPYEQYF.

This chain links TRBV7-6 with TRBJ2-5, with 10 positions matching TRBD2. With 2 bases clipped from V and 1 base from J, the junction kept 13 bases outside the gene matches. This CDR3 is built from 19 residues. Germline V gene data show CDR1 as SGHVS and CDR2 as FNYEAQ. In DNA, the CDR3 is TGTGCCAGCAGCTTAACTCAAACGAGACTAGCGGGCCTCCAAGAGACCCAGTACTTC. This codes for CASSLTQTRLAGLQETQYF.

This chain connects TRBV11-2 to TRBJ1-3; D is unresolved. The CDR3 has 15 residues. Trimming removed 3 bases from V and 0 bases from J, with 9 bases in between. CDR1 SGHAT and CDR2 FQNNGV come from the germline V gene. The CDR3 here is CASSLEVRSGNTIYF. In nucleotides, the CDR3 is TGTGCCAGCAGCTTGGAGGTCCGCTCTGGAAACACCATATATTTT.

The chain uses TRBV4-3 and TRBJ2-7; 12 bases are a match to TRBD2. The ends lost 4 bases at V and 3 bases at J; junction bases unmatched: 4. The CDR3 is made up of 15 amino acids. Germline V gene lookup returns CDR1 LGHNA and CDR2 YSLEER. The CDR3 sequence: CASSPTSGSGYEQYF. As DNA, the CDR3 is TGCGCCAGCAGCCCGACTAGCGGGAGCGGCTACGAGCAGTACTTC.

The chain links TRBV23-1 to TRBJ2-4; 13 nucleotides agree with TRBD2. Being an ORF, TRBV23-1 has a function that is uncertain. Losses at the gene ends were 4 bases for V and 1 base for J; bases not matched to a gene: 13. The CDR3 contains 20 residues. CDR3 sequence (DNA): TGCGCCAGCAGTCCCACCGGACTAGCGGGAGCTCGGAGGGCCAAAAACATTCAGTACTTC. It specifies CASSPTGLAGARRAKNIQYF.

The rearrangement uses TRBV7-8 and TRBJ2-2; D is unresolved. Trimming pared 8 bases from V and 1 base from J, leaving 5 bases between. Germline V gene lookup returns CDR1 SGHVS and CDR2 FQNEAQ. The CDR3 has 12 residues. The CDR3 coding sequence is TGTGCCAGCCTTAAGAACACCGGGGAGCTGTTTTTT. It codes for CASLKNTGELFF.

The chain employs TRBV21-1 and TRBJ1-2. TRBV21-1 is labeled a pseudogene. The CDR3 is 13 residues long. CDR3 nucleotide sequence: TGTGCCAGCAGCAGGTATAGGGATGATGGCTACACCTTC. Translating gives CASSRYRDDGYTF.

The V call is TRBV6-6, the J call TRBJ2-3; no clear D gene. V lost 10 bases, J lost 3 bases, and 5 bases lay in between. The germline CDR1 and CDR2 sequences are MNHNY and SVGAGI (reference sequence). The CDR3 covers 10 residues. CDR3 sequence: CATRTDTQYF. Written as DNA, the CDR3 is TGTGCCACCCGTACAGATACGCAGTATTTT.

The chain combines TRBV9 with TRBJ1-5; possible D gene TRBD1, 6 bases. From germline, CDR1 is SGDLS and CDR2 YYNGEE. Trimming cost V 4 bases and J 0 bases, with 14 bases left between them. The CDR3 is 16 amino acids. The CDR3 DNA sequence: TGTGCCAGCAGCCTTGGTGGGGGCGATAGCAATCAGCCCCAGCATTTT. This translates into CASSLGGGDSNQPQHF.

This chain links TRBV4-1 with TRBJ2-7; D is unresolved. CDR3 length: 13 residues. CDR1 and CDR2 from the germline V gene are MGHRA and YSYEKL. V dropped 1 base and J dropped 3 bases, with 7 bases sitting between them. The CDR3 nucleotides are TGCGCCAGCAGCCAAGCCGGCGACTACGAGCAGTACTTC. Translated, it gives CASSQAGDYEQYF.

The genes are TRBV5-8 and TRBJ1-4, with unresolved D. The CDR3 runs to 14 residues. With 0 bases removed from V and 8 bases from J, the gap between germline ends came to 11 bases. Germline V gene sequence: CDR1 SGHTS, CDR2 YDEGEE. The CDR3 DNA is TGTGCCAGCAGCTTGGTTGGGATCGGGGAAAAACTGTTTTTT. Translation: CASSLVGIGEKLFF. Complete variable domain (other parts from reference TRBV5-8 and TRBJ1-4): EAGVTQSPTHLIKTRGQQATLRCSPISGHTSVYWYQQALGLGLQFLLWYDEGEERNRGNFPPRFSGRQFPNYSSELNVNALELEDSALYLCASSLVGIGEKLFFGSGTQLSVL.

The rearrangement uses TRBV4-1 and TRBJ1-5, with D unclear. In germline, CDR1 is MGHRA, CDR2 YSYEKL. The CDR3 runs 15 residues. V dropped 0 bases and J dropped 4 bases, with 10 bases sitting between them. The CDR3 DNA reads TGCGCCAGCAGCCAAGAGATGGGAGGGAATCAGCCCCAGCATTTT. This translates into CASSQEMGGNQPQHF.

The chain couples TRBV5-6 to TRBJ2-7; D tentatively fits TRBD1 or TRBD2 (5 bases each). The CDR3 covers 18 residues. The V end was cut by 5 bases, the J end by 1 base, with 25 bases between. Germline V gene data show CDR1 as SGHDT and CDR2 as YYEEEE. DNA of the CDR3: TGTGCCAGCAGTTCGGGGCCGACGGGGTCAGCTCCTTCCTACGAGCAGTACTTC. Protein product: CASSSGPTGSAPSYEQYF.

About this clone: A read error may produce the germline difference seen at one junction end. V gene TRBV30 combines with J gene TRBJ2-7; D is possibly TRBD1 or TRBD2 (5 bases each). This CDR3 is 12 amino acids long. Germline assignment: CDR1 GTSNPN and CDR2 SVGIG (reference sequence). CDR3 protein: CAWSDQGGSKHF. The DNA for the CDR3 is TGTGCCTGGAGTGACCAGGGTGGGAGCAAACATTTC.

The rearrangement uses TRBV13 and TRBJ2-7; D gene unclear. This CDR3 region has 14 residues. Per germline, CDR1 PRHDT and CDR2 FYEKMQ (reference sequence). V was pared by 4 bases and J by 0 bases, with 10 bases between. CDR3 coding DNA: TGTGCCAGCAGCTCAACGGATGACTCCTACGAGCAGTACTTC. Translation gives CASSSTDDSYEQYF.

V is TRBV19 and J is TRBJ2-4; TRBD2 matches 7 bases. The CDR3 consists of 11 residues. The trim removed 9 bases at V and 16 bases at J, leaving 12 bases unmatched. Germline CDR1 LNHDA, CDR2 SQIVND (reference sequence). The CDR3 spells CASYAGVLGYF. In DNA form, the CDR3 reads TGTGCCAGCTACGCGGGAGTCTTGGGATACTTC.

This clone came up a few times. The rearrangement links TRBV11-2 to TRBJ1-2; 7 bases map to TRBD1. CDR1 and CDR2 (germline): SGHAT, FQNNGV. The CDR3 consists of 14 residues. V shed 3 bases, J shed 4 bases, and the junction held 5 bases outside the gene matches. In DNA, the CDR3 is TGTGCCAGCAGCTTGGGACAGAATCCCTATGGCTACACCTTC. Translation: CASSLGQNPYGYTF.

This rearrangement joins TRBV7-6 to TRBJ2-7; D is undetermined. Trimming pared 1 base from V and 0 bases from J, leaving 10 bases between. The CDR3 is 15 residues long. Looked up from germline, CDR1 is SGHVS and CDR2 is FNYEAQ. The CDR3 is CASSLGRSSSYEQYF. CDR3 nucleotides: TGTGCCAGCAGCTTAGGCAGGTCTAGCTCCTACGAGCAGTACTTC.

This chain uses TRBV10-2 with TRBJ2-2; D is undetermined. V was clipped by 1 base and J by 2 bases, with 5 bases between them. Germline V CDR1 and CDR2: WSHSY, SAAADI. The CDR3 runs to 14 residues. CDR3 residues: CASSEYRNTGELFF. The CDR3 coding sequence is TGCGCCAGCAGTGAGTACAGAAACACCGGGGAGCTGTTTTTT.

This rearrangement joins TRBV6-1 to TRBJ2-7, with 14 nucleotides matching TRBD2. Trimming removed 4 bases from V and 7 bases from J; junction bases left unmatched: 6. CDR1 is MNHNS and CDR2 is SASEGT in the germline V gene. The CDR3 runs to 15 residues. For the CDR3, the DNA is TGTGCCAGCAGTGTAGGGACTAGCGGGAGAGGGGAGCAGTACTTC. Translated: CASSVGTSGRGEQYF.

As regards this clone: The sample carries other DNA sequences with the same CDR3. CDR3 nucleotide sequence: TGTGCCAGCAGCCTTGGACTAGCGCGGAACGAGCAGTACTTC. As protein: CASSLGLARNEQYF. The chain is built from TRBV5-6 and TRBJ2-7, with 9 bases lining up with TRBD2. Trimming removed 4 bases from V and 5 bases from J; junction bases left unmatched: 7. Germline V gene lookup returns CDR1 SGHDT and CDR2 YYEEEE. The CDR3 extends over 14 amino acids.

The V gene is TRBV9, the J gene TRBJ2-5; D gene ambiguous. The CDR3 extends over 14 amino acids. Trimming cost V 0 bases and J 6 bases, with 12 bases left between them. Germline lookup yields CDR1 SGDLS and CDR2 YYNGEE. CDR3 in amino acids: CASSVGTAEQTQYF. The CDR3 DNA reads as TGTGCCAGCAGCGTAGGCACAGCAGAACAGACCCAGTACTTC. Drawing the rest from reference TRBV9 and TRBJ2-5, the complete variable domain is DSGVTQTPKHLITATGQRVTLRCSPRSGDLSVYWYQQSLDQGLQFLIQYYNGEERAKGNILERFSAQQFPDLHSELNLSSLELGDSALYFCASSVGTAEQTQYFGPGTRLLVL.

This clone was seen a single time. This sequence joins TRBV6-1 and TRBJ1-2; 7 nucleotides agree with TRBD1. Germline V gene sequence: CDR1 MNHNS, CDR2 SASEGT. The CDR3 totals 14 residues. Germline trimming cut 4 bases from V and 8 bases from J; bases unmatched to any gene: 10. The CDR3 coding sequence is TGTGCCAGCAGTGCACCCCACGGGACAGCCGGCTACACCTTC. This encodes CASSAPHGTAGYTF.

The rearrangement joins TRBV2 to TRBJ2-2, with TRBD2 matching over 8 bases. From germline, CDR1 is SNHLY and CDR2 FYNNEI. With 6 bases clipped from V and 7 bases from J, the junction kept 7 bases outside the gene matches. CDR3 length: 14 amino acids. CDR3 sequence: CASRPGTSRGELFF. The DNA for the CDR3 is TGTGCCAGCAGGCCCGGGACTAGTCGCGGGGAGCTGTTTTTT.